These T cell receptor beta chains were read from a single sample in a study of blood T cell repertoires in COVID-19. The protocol was immunoSEQ multiplex PCR, while the TCRdb copy is restricted to in-frame clones and leaves out a portion. The top ten hold about 2.1% of the sample, which has roughly 230,000 clones, around 90% seen once. The sample taken for sequencing was peripheral blood. The receptor source for this set is a woman aged 55-69 years with COVID-19, enrolled during active disease. The CDR3 runs from the conserved cysteine through the conserved F or W. D genes are given only for firm matches. A row's size may be missing; if present it is once, few, many or a size class.

v_gene	abundance	j_gene	d_gene	CDR3aa	CDR3nt
TRBV4-3	.	TRBJ1-4	TRBD1	CASSQGTGVNEKLFF	TGCGCCAGCAGCCAAGGGACAGGGGTTAATGAAAAACTGTTTTTT
TRBV9	.	TRBJ1-2	.	CASSVDLVKGAGYTF	TGTGCCAGCAGCGTAGACTTGGTGAAAGGGGCTGGCTACACCTTC
TRBV27	few	TRBJ1-1	.	CASSLRQVNTEAFF	TGTGCCAGCAGTTTAAGGCAGGTGAACACTGAAGCTTTCTTT
TRBV4-1	.	TRBJ2-2	TRBD1	CASSYDRAGELFF	TGCGCCAGCAGTTATGACAGGGCCGGGGAGCTGTTTTTT
TRBV6-2/TRBV6-3	.	TRBJ1-1	TRBD1	CASSRNRGQVAFF	TGTGCCAGCAGTCGCAACAGGGGGCAGGTAGCTTTCTTT
TRBV6-6	.	TRBJ2-1	.	CASSVTGPEQFF	TGTGCCAGCAGCGTAACCGGTCCTGAGCAGTTCTTC
TRBV7-9	.	TRBJ1-2	.	CASSRETNYGYTF	TGTGCCAGCAGCCGGGAAACTAACTATGGCTACACCTTC
TRBV19	.	TRBJ1-1	.	CASSIGGRGSSTEAFF	TGTGCCAGTAGTATAGGTGGAAGGGGGAGTAGCACTGAAGCTTTCTTT
TRBV5-4	.	TRBJ2-1	TRBD2	CASLTSGGYEQFF	TGTGCCAGCTTGACTAGCGGGGGCTATGAGCAGTTCTTC
TRBV27	.	TRBJ2-1	TRBD2	CASSAPVASGGGSYNEQFF	TGTGCCAGCAGTGCCCCCGTGGCTAGCGGGGGCGGCTCCTACAATGAGCAGTTCTTC
TRBV29-1	.	TRBJ1-5	.	CSVATLNQPQHF	TGCAGCGTTGCGACATTGAATCAGCCCCAGCATTTT
TRBV5-4	.	TRBJ1-1	.	CASSLAGGLGNTEAFF	TGTGCCAGCAGCTTAGCGGGGGGCTTAGGGAACACTGAAGCTTTCTTT
TRBV11-1	.	TRBJ1-1	.	CASSFRNTEAFF	TGTGCCAGCAGCTTTCGTAACACTGAAGCTTTCTTT
TRBV5-1	.	TRBJ2-7	.	CASSHNYEQYF	TGCGCCAGCAGTCACAATTACGAGCAGTACTTC
TRBV5-6	.	TRBJ1-6	.	CASSLQGQNSPLHF	TGTGCCAGCAGCTTGCAGGGCCAAAATTCACCCCTCCACTTT
TRBV21-1	.	TRBJ2-5	.	CASSKGDTGKETQYF	TGTGCCAGCAGCAAAGGTGACACAGGGAAAGAGACCCAGTACTTC
TRBV5-4	.	TRBJ1-1	.	CASSFPGDTEAFF	TGTGCCAGCAGCTTTCCCGGGGACACTGAAGCTTTCTTT
TRBV6-2/TRBV6-3	once	TRBJ2-1	TRBD1	CASSDFRDRIYNEQFF	TGTGCCAGCAGTGACTTCCGGGACAGGATCTACAATGAGCAGTTCTTC
TRBV19	.	TRBJ1-2	.	CASSIFSPGESSWGGYTF	TGTGCCAGTAGTATTTTTAGTCCGGGAGAAAGTTCTTGGGGTGGCTACACCTTC
TRBV14	.	TRBJ2-7	.	CASSPRRDSHPWGYEQYF	TGTGCCAGCAGCCCACGGCGGGACAGTCACCCCTGGGGCTACGAGCAGTACTTC
TRBV6-1	.	TRBJ1-2	.	CASSALPGRGKPYGYTF	TGTGCCAGCAGTGCCCTACCGGGGAGGGGAAAGCCATATGGCTACACCTTC
TRBV9	.	TRBJ2-2	TRBD1	CASSVAGTGTGELFF	TGTGCCAGCAGCGTAGCTGGGACAGGTACCGGGGAGCTGTTTTTT
TRBV12-5	.	TRBJ1-1	TRBD1	CASGPRQGAVTEAFF	TGTGCTAGTGGACCCCGACAGGGGGCCGTCACTGAAGCTTTCTTT